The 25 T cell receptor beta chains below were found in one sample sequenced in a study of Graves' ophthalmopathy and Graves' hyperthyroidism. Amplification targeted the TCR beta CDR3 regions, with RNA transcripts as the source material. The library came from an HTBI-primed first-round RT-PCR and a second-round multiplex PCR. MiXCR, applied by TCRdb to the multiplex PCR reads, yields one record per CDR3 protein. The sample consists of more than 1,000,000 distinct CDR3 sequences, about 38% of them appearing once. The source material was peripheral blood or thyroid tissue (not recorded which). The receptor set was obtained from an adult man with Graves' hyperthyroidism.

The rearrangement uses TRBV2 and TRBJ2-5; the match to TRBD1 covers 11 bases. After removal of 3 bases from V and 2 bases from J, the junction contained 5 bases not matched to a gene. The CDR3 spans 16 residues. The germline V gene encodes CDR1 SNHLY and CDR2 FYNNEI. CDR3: CASSEGTGGRQETQYF. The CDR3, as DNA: TGTGCCAGCAGTGAGGGGACAGGGGGACGGCAAGAGACCCAGTACTTC.

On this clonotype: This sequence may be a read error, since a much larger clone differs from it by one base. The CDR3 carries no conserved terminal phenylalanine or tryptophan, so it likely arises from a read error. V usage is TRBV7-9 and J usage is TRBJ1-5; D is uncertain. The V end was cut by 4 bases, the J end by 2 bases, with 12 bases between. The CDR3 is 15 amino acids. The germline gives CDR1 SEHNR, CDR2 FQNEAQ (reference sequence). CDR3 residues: CASSYGSRGNQPQHS. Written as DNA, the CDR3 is TGTGCCAGCAGCTACGGGTCCCGGGGCAATCAGCCCCAGCATTCT.

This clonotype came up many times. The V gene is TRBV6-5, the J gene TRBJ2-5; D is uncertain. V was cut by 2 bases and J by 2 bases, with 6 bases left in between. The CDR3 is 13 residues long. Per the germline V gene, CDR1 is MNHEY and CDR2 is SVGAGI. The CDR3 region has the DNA TGTGCCAGCAGTTACCAGCCTCAAGAGACCCAGTACTTC. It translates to CASSYQPQETQYF.

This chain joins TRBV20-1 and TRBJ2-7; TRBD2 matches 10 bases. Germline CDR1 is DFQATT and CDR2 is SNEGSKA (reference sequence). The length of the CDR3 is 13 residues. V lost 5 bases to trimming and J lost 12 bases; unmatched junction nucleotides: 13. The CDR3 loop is CSAAGLTSGMLYF. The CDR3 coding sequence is TGCAGTGCTGCTGGCCTAACTAGCGGGATGTTGTACTTC.

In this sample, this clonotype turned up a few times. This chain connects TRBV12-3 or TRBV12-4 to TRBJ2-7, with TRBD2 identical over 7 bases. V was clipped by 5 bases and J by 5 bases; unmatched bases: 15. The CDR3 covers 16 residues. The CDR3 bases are TGTGCCAGCAGTCAAGTGATAAGGACTAGGGGAGACGAGCAGTACTTC. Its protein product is CASSQVIRTRGDEQYF.

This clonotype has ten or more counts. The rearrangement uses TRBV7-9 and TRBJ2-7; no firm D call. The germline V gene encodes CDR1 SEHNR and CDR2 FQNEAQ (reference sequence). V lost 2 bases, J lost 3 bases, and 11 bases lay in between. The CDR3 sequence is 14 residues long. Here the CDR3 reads CASSLSIPDYEQYF. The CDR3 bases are TGTGCCAGCAGCTTATCGATTCCCGACTACGAGCAGTACTTC. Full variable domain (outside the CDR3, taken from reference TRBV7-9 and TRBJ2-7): DTGVSQNPRHKITKRGQNVTFRCDPISEHNRLYWYRQTLGQGPEFLTYFQNEAQLEKSRLLSDRFSAERPKGSFSTLEIQRTEQGDSAMYLCASSLSIPDYEQYFGPGTRLTVT.

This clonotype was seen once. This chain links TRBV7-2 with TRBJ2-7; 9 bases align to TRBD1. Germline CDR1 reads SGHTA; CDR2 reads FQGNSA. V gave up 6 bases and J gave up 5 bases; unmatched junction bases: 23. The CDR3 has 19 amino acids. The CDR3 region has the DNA TGTGCCAGCAGTTCCCGCCTCCTGGACAGGGGCTCCTATTACCACGAGCAGTACTTC. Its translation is CASSSRLLDRGSYYHEQYF.

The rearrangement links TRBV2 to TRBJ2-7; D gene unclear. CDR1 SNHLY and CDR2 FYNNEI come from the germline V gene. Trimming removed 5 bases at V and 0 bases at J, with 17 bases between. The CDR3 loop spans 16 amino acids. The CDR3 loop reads CASSLGVGGSSYEQYF. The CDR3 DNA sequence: TGTGCCAGCAGTTTAGGAGTAGGCGGTTCCTCCTACGAGCAGTACTTC.

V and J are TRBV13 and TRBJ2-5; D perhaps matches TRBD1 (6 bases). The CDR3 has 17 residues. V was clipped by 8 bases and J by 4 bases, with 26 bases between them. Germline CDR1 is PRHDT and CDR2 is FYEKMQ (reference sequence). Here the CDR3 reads CASGRAGAFSGGETQYF. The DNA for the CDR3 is TGTGCCAGCGGTAGGGCAGGGGCTTTCTCTGGAGGAGAGACCCAGTACTTC.

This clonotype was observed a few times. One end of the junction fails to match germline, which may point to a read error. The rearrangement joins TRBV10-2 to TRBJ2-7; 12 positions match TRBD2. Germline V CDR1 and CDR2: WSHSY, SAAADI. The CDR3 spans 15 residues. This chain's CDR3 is CASSYRTSGVYEQYF. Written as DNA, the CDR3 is TGTGCCAGCAGTTACCGGACTAGCGGGGTCTACGAGCAGTACTTC.

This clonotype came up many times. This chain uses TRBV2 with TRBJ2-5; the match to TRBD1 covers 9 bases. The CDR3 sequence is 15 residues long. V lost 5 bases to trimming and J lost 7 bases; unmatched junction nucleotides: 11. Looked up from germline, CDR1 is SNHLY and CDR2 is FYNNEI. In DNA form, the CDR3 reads TGTGCCAGCAGTAACCAGGGACAGGGTCCTGGGACCCAGTACTTC. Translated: CASSNQGQGPGTQYF.

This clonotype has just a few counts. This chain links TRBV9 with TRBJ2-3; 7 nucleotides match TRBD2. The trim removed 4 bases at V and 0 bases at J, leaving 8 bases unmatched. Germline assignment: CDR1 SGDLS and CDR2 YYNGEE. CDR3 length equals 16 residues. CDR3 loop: CASSSTLAASTDTQYF. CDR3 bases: TGTGCCAGCAGCTCGACCCTAGCGGCAAGCACAGATACGCAGTATTTT. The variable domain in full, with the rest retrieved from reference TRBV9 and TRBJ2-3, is DSGVTQTPKHLITATGQRVTLRCSPRSGDLSVYWYQQSLDQGLQFLIQYYNGEERAKGNILERFSAQQFPDLHSELNLSSLELGDSALYFCASSSTLAASTDTQYFGPGTRLTVL.

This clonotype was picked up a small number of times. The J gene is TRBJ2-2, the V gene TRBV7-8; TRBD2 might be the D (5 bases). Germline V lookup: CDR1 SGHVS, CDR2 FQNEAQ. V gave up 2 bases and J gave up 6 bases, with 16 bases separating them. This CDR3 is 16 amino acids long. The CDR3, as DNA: TGTGCCAGCAGCTTAACGGTGGAGGAAGTCCCCGGGGAGCTGTTTTTT. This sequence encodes CASSLTVEEVPGELFF.

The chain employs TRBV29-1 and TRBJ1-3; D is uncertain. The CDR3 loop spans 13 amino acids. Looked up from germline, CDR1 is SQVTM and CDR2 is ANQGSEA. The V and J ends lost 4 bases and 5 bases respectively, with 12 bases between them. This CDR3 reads CSVGGGERNTIYF. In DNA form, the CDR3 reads TGCAGCGTTGGAGGCGGTGAGAGAAACACCATATATTTT.

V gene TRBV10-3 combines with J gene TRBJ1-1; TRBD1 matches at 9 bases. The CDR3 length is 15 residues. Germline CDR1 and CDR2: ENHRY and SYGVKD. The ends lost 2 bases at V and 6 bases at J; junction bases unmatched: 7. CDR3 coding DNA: TGTGCCATCAGTGAGGGGACAGGGAACTCCCCTGAAGCTTTCTTT. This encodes CAISEGTGNSPEAFF.

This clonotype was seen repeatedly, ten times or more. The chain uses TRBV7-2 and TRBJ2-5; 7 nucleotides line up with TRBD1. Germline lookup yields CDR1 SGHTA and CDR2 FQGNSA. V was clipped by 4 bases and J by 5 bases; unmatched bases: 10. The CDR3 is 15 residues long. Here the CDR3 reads CASSYDRQGFETQYF. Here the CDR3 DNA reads TGTGCCAGCAGCTACGACCGACAGGGATTTGAGACCCAGTACTTC.

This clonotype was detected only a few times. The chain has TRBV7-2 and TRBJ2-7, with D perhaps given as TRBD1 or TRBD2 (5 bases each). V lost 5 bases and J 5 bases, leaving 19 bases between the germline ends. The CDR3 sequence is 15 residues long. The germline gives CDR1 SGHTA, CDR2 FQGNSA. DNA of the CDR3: TGTGCCAGCAGCCAAGAGAACGGGGCCCGAGACGAGCAGTACTTC. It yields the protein CASSQENGARDEQYF.

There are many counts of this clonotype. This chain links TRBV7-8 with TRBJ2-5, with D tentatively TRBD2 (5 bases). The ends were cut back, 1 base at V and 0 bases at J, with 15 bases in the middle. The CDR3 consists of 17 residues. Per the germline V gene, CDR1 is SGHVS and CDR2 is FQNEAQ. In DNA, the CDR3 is TGTGCCAGCAGCTTAGGTCGGGGTGGGGTCCACCAAGAGACCCAGTACTTC. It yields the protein CASSLGRGGVHQETQYF.

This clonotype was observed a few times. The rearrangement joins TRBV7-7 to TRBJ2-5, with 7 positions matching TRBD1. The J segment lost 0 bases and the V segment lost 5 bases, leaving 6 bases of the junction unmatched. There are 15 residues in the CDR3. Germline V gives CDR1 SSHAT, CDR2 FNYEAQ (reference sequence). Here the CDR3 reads CASSEGADYQETQYF. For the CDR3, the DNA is TGTGCCAGCAGCGAGGGGGCGGATTACCAAGAGACCCAGTACTTC. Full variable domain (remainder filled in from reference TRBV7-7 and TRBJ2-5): GAGVSQSPRYKVTKRGQDVTLRCDPISSHATLYWYQQALGQGPEFLTYFNYEAQPDKSGLPSDRFSAERPEGSISTLTIQRTEQRDSAMYRCASSEGADYQETQYFGPGTRLLVL.

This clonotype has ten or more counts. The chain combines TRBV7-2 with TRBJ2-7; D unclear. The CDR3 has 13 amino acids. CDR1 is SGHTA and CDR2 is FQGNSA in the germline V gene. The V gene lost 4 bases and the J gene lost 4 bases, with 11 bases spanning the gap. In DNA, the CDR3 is TGTGCCAGCAGCTCGCACCTCGTTTACGAGCAGTACTTC. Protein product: CASSSHLVYEQYF. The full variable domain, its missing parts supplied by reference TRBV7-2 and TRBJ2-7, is GAGVSQSPSNKVTEKGKDVELRCDPISGHTALYWYRQSLGQGLEFLIYFQGNSAPDKSGLPSDRFSAERTGGSVSTLTIQRTQQEDSAVYLCASSSHLVYEQYFGPGTRLTVT.

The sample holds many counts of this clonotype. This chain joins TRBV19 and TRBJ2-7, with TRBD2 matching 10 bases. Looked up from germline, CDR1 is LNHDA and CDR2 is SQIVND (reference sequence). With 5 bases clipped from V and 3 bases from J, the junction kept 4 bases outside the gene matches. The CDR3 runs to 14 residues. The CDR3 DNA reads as TGTGCCAGTAGTGAGGCTAGCGGGAGCTACGAGCAGTACTTC. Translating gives CASSEASGSYEQYF.

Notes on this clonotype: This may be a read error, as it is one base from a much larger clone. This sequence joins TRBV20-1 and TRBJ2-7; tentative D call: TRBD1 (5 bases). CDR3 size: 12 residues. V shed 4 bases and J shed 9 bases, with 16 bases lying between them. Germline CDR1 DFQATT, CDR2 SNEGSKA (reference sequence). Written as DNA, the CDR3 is TGCAGTGCTACTGATCAGGGTTGGGGGCAGTACTTC. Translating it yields CSATDQGWGQYF.

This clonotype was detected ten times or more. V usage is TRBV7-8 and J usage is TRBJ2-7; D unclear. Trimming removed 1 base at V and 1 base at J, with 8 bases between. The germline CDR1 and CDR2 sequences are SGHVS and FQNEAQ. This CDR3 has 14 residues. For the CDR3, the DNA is TGTGCCAGCAGCTTAGATCTCTCGTCCTACGAGCAGTACTTC. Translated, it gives CASSLDLSSYEQYF.

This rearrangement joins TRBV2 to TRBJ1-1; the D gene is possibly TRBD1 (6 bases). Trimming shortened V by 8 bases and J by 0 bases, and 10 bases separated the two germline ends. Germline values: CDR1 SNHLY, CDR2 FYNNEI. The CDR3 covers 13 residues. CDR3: CASRQEMNTEAFF. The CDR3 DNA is TGTGCCAGCCGACAGGAGATGAACACTGAAGCTTTCTTT. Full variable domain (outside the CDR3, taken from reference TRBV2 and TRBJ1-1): EPEVTQTPSHQVTQMGQEVILRCVPISNHLYFYWYRQILGQKVEFLVSFYNNEISEKSEIFDDQFSVERPDGSNFTLKIRSTKLEDSAMYFCASRQEMNTEAFFGQGTRLTVV.

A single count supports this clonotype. The CDR3 DNA reads as TGCAGCGCCACCATCCAGGGCCCTAATGGCTACACCTTC. It specifies CSATIQGPNGYTF. The genes are TRBV29-1 and TRBJ1-2; a weak D match, TRBD1 (5 bases). Germline CDR1 SQVTM, CDR2 ANQGSEA. Trimming took 7 bases from V and 6 from J, leaving 18 bases between them. The CDR3 is 13 amino acids.